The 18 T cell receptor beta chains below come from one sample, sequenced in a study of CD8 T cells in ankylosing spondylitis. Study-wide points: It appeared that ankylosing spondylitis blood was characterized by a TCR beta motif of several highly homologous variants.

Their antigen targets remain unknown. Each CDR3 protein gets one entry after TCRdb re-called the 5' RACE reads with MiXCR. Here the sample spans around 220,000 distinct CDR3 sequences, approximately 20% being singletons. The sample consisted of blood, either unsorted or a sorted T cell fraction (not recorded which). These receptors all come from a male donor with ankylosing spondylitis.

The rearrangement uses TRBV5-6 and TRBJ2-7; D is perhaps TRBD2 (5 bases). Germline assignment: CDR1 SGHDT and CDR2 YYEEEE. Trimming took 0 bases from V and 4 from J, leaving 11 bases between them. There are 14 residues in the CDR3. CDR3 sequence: CASSLVSSWYEQYF. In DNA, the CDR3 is TGTGCCAGCAGCTTGGTGTCTAGCTGGTACGAGCAGTACTTC.

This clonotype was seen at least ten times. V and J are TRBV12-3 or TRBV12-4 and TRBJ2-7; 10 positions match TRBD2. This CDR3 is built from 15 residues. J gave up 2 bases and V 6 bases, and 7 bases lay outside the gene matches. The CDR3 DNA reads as TGTGCCAGCAGCCTGACTAGCGGGTACCCCTACGAGCAGTACTTC. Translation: CASSLTSGYPYEQYF.

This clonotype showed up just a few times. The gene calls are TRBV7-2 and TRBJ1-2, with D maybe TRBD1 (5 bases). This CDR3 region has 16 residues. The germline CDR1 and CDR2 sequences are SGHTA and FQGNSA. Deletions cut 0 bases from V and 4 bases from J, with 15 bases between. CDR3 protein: CASSLALGHGVYGYTF. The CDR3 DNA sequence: TGTGCCAGCAGCTTAGCGTTGGGGCATGGAGTCTATGGCTACACCTTC.

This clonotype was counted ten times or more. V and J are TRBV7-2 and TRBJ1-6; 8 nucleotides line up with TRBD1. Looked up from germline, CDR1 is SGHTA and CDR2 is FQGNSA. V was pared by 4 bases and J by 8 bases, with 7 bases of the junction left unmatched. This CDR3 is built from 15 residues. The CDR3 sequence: CASSWGNRGDSPLHF. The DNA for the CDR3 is TGTGCCAGCAGCTGGGGAAACAGGGGGGATTCACCCCTCCACTTT.

DNA of the CDR3: TGTGCCAGCAGCCGGTACAGGGACGAGCAGTACTTC. Translating it yields CASSRYRDEQYF. The gene calls are TRBV6-1 and TRBJ2-7; D may be TRBD1 (6 bases). V shed 6 bases and J shed 5 bases, with 11 bases lying between them. CDR1 and CDR2 (germline): MNHNS, SASEGT. The CDR3 runs 12 residues.

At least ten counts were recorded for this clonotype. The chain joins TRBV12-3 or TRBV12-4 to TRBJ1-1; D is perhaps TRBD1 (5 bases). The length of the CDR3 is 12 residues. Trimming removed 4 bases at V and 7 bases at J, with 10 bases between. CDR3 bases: TGTGCCAGCAGTTCCTTTGACAGTGAAGCTTTCTTT. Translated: CASSSFDSEAFF.

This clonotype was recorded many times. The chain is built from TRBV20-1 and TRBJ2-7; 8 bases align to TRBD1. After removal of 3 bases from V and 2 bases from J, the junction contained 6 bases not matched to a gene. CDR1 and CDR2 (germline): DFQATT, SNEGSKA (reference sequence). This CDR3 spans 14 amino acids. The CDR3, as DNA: TGCAGTGCTAGTGGGGACAGGAGTCCCTACGAGCAGTACTTC. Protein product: CSASGDRSPYEQYF.

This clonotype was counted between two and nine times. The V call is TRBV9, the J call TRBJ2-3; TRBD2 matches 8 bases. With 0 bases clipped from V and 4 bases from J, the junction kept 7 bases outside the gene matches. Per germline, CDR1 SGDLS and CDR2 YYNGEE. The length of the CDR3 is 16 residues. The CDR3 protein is CASSVDPGGSADTQYF. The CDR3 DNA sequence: TGTGCCAGCAGCGTAGACCCGGGAGGGTCAGCAGATACGCAGTATTTT.

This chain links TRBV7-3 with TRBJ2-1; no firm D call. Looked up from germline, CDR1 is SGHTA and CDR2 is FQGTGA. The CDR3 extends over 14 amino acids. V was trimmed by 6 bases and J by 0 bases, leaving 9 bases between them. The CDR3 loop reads CASSSLSSYNEQFF. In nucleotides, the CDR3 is TGTGCCAGCAGTTCCCTGAGCTCCTACAATGAGCAGTTCTTC.

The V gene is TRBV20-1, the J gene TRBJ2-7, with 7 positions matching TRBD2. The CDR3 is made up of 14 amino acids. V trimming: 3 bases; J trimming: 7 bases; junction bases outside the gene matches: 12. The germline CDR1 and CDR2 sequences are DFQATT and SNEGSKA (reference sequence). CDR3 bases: TGCAGTGCTAGTCACGGGCGGGAGCCCGCGGAGCAGTACTTC. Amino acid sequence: CSASHGREPAEQYF.

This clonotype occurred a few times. CDR3 region: CASSGQGSGNTIYF. The CDR3 nucleotides read TGTGCCAGCAGTGGTCAGGGCTCTGGAAACACCATATATTTT. The chain carries TRBV6-1 and TRBJ1-3, with a possible D match to TRBD1 (5 bases). Trimming removed 4 bases at V and 0 bases at J, with 7 bases between. The germline CDR1 and CDR2 sequences are MNHNS and SASEGT. The CDR3 runs to 14 residues.

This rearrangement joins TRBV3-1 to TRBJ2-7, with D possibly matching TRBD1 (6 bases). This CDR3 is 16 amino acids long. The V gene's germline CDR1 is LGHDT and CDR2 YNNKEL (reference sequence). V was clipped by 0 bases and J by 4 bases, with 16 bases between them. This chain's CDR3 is CASSQEQKGTPYEQYF. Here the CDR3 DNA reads TGTGCCAGCAGCCAAGAGCAGAAAGGGACACCTTACGAGCAGTACTTC.

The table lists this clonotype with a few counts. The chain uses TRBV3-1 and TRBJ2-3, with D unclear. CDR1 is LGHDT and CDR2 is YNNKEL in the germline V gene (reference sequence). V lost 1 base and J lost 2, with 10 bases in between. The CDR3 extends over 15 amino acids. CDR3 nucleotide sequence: TGTGCCAGCAGCCAAGCATTGGGATTCACAGATACGCAGTATTTT. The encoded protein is CASSQALGFTDTQYF.

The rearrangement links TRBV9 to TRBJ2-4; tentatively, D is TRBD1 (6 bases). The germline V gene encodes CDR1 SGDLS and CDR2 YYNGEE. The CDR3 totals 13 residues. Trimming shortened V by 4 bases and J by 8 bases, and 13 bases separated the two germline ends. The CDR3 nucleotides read TGTGCCAGCAGCCTACAGGGAGAGGACATTCAGTACTTC. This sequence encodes CASSLQGEDIQYF.

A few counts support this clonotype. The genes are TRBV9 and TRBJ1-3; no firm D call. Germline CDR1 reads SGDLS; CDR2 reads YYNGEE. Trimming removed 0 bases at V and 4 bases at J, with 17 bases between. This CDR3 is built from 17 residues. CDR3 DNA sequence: TGTGCCAGCAGCGTAGCCCAACGGACCGGCGACGGAAACACCATATATTTT. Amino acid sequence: CASSVAQRTGDGNTIYF.

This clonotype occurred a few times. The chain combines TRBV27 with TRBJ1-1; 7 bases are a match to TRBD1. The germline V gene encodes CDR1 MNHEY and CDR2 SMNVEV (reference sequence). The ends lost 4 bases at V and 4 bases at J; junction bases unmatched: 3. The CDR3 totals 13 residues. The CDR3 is CASSSGQFTEAFF. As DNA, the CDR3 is TGTGCCAGCAGTTCGGGACAGTTCACTGAAGCTTTCTTT.

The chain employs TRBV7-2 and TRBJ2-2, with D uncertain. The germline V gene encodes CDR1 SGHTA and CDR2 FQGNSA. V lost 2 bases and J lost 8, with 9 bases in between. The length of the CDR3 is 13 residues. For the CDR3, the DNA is TGTGCCAGCAGCTTAACCCTGACAGGGGAGCTGTTTTTT. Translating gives CASSLTLTGELFF.

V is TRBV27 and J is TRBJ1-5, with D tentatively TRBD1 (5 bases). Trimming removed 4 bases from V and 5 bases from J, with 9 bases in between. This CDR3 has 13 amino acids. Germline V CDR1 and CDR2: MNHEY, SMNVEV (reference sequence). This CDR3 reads CASSYGGDQPQHF. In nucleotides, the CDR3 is TGTGCCAGCAGTTATGGAGGGGATCAGCCCCAGCATTTT.